The next 10 T cell receptor beta chains were all read from a single sample in a study of T cells expressing NK-cell markers. TCRdb processed the 5' RACE reads again and assigns one entry to each CDR3 protein, with no DNA. This sample contains 200,000 to 300,000 distinct CDR3 sequences. The sample consisted of blood T cells: a sorted CD56 or NKG2C T cell subset, CD4+ or CD8+ T cells, or bulk PBMC T cells (not recorded which). These receptors were taken from a man aged 18 to 29 in good health.

The rearrangement uses TRBV20-1 and TRBJ2-1; TCRdb's D call of TRBD2 is untestable without DNA. The germline gives CDR1 DFQATT, CDR2 SNEGSKA (reference sequence). The CDR3 covers 17 residues. The CDR3 region is CSARPIGGLAGTNEQFF.

The V gene is TRBV24-1, the J gene TRBJ2-1; absent DNA, TCRdb's TRBD2 call cannot be checked. The CDR3 extends over 14 amino acids. Germline-derived CDR1 and CDR2 are KGHDR and SFDVKD. CDR3 in amino acids: CATSDSAGYDEQFF.

This chain uses TRBV7-6 with TRBJ2-5; TCRdb selects TRBD1, and the lack of DNA leaves this call unchecked. CDR1 is SGHVS, CDR2 FNYEAQ, per germline. There are 15 residues in the CDR3. The CDR3 reads CASTRDRLYQETQYF.

The chain recombines TRBV29-1 with TRBJ1-1. Germline CDR1 reads SQVTM; CDR2 reads ANQGSEA. The CDR3 totals 13 residues. The CDR3 loop is CSVEPLRATEAFF.

This chain links TRBV24-1 with TRBJ2-5. The length of the CDR3 is 11 residues. Germline CDR1 is KGHDR and CDR2 is SFDVKD. CDR3: CATSGSETQYF.

The genes are TRBV5-1 and TRBJ2-2. The CDR3 spans 14 residues. CDR1 is SGHRS, CDR2 YFSETQ, per germline. CDR3 sequence: CASGSKGVVGELFF.

This sequence joins TRBV7-2 and TRBJ2-3; the D call from TCRdb, TRBD2, cannot be confirmed without DNA. This CDR3 region has 16 residues. Germline V lookup: CDR1 SGHTA, CDR2 FQGNSA. The CDR3 protein is CASSAGPPLTTDTQYF. The whole variable domain, remainder taken from reference TRBV7-2 and TRBJ2-3, is GAGVSQSPSNKVTEKGKDVELRCDPISGHTALYWYRQSLGQGLEFLIYFQGNSAPDKSGLPSDRFSAERTGGSVSTLTIQRTQQEDSAVYLCASSAGPPLTTDTQYFGPGTRLTVL.

The chain links TRBV20-1 to TRBJ1-2. Per the germline V gene, CDR1 is DFQATT and CDR2 is SNEGSKA (reference sequence). This CDR3 comprises 16 residues. The CDR3 spells CSARDPRRQANYGYTF.

The chain is built from TRBV29-1 and TRBJ1-1; with no DNA, the TCRdb D assignment of TRBD1 cannot be verified. CDR3 size: 17 residues. Germline V gene lookup returns CDR1 SQVTM and CDR2 ANQGSEA. The CDR3 is CSVEGGGATVMNTEAFF.

The chain joins TRBV18 to TRBJ2-1; the D call from TCRdb, TRBD1, cannot be confirmed without DNA. The CDR3 contains 14 residues. Germline V gene lookup returns CDR1 KGHSH and CDR2 LQKENI. The CDR3 spells CASSPPGRGDEQFF.